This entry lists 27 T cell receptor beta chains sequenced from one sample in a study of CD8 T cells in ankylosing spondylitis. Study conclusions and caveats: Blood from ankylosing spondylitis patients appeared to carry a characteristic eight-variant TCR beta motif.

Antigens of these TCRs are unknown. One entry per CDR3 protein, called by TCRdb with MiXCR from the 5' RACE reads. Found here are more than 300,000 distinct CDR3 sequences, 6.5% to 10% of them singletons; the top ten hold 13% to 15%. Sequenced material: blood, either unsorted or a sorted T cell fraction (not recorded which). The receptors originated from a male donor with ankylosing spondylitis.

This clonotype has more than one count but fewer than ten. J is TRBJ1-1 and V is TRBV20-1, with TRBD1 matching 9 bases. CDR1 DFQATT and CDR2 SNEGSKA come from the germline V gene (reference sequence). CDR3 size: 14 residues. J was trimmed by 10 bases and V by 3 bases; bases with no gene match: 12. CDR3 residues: CSASPPGQGWVAFF. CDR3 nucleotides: TGCAGTGCTAGCCCACCGGGACAGGGTTGGGTAGCTTTCTTT.

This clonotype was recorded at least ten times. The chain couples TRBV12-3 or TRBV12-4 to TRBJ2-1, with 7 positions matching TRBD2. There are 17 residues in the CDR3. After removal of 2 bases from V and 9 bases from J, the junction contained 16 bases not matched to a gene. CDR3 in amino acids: CASSLTPFAGVAGEQFF. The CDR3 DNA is TGTGCCAGCAGTTTAACCCCCTTTGCGGGAGTTGCCGGTGAGCAGTTCTTC.

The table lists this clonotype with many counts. CDR3 coding DNA: TGTGCCAGCAGCTTGGGCTCCGGAGGACAGCACTCCTACGAGCAGTACTTC. Amino acid sequence: CASSLGSGGQHSYEQYF. The chain joins TRBV5-6 to TRBJ2-7; TRBD1 might be the D (6 bases). The CDR3 runs 17 residues. Germline values: CDR1 SGHDT, CDR2 YYEEEE. V lost 0 bases and J lost 0, with 16 bases in between.

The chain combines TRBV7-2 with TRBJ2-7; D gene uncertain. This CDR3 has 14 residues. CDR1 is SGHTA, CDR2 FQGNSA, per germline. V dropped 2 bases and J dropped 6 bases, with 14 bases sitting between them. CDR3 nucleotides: TGTGCCAGCAGCTTACAGGAGACCCTCGGCGAGCAGTACTTC. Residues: CASSLQETLGEQYF.

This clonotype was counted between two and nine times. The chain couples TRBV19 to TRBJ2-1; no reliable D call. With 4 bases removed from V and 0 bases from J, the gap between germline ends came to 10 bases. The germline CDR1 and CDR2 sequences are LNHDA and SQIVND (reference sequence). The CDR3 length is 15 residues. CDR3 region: CASSNAASSYNEQFF. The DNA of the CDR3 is TGTGCCAGTAGTAATGCCGCTAGCTCCTACAATGAGCAGTTCTTC. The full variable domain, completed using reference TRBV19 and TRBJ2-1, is DGGITQSPKYLFRKEGQNVTLSCEQNLNHDAMYWYRQDPGQGLRLIYYSQIVNDFQKGDIAEGYSVSREKKESFPLTVTSAQKNPTAFYLCASSNAASSYNEQFFGPGTRLTVL.

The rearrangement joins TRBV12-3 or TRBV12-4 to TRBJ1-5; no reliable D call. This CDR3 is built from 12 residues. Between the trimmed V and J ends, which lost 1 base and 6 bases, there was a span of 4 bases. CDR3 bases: TGTGCCAGCAGTTTAGGATTTCAGCCCCAGCATTTT. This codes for CASSLGFQPQHF.

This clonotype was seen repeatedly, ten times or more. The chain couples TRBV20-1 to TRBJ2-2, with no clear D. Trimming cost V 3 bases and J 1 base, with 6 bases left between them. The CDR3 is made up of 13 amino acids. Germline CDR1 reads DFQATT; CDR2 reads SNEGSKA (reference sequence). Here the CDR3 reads CSARGLNTGELFF. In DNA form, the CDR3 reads TGCAGTGCTAGGGGGTTGAACACCGGGGAGCTGTTTTTT.

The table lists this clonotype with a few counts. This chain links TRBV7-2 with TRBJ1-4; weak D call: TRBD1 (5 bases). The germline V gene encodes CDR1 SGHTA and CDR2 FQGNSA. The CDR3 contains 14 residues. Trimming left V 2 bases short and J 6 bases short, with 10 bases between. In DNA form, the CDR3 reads TGTGCCAGCAGCTTATGGGACGGTTATGAAAAACTGTTTTTT. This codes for CASSLWDGYEKLFF.

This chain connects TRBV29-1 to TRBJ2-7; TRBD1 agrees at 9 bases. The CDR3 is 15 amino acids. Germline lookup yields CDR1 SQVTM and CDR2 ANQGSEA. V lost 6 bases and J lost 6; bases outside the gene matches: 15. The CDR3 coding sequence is TGCAGCGTCCGAAGGGGGGGACAGGGAATGGGCGAGCAGTACTTC. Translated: CSVRRGGQGMGEQYF.

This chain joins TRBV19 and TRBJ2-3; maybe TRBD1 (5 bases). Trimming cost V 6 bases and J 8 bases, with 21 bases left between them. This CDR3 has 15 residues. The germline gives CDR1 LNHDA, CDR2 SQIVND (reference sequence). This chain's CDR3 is CASSLGALQSGTQYF. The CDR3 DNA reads TGTGCCAGTAGCCTTGGGGCCCTGCAATCCGGTACGCAGTATTTT.

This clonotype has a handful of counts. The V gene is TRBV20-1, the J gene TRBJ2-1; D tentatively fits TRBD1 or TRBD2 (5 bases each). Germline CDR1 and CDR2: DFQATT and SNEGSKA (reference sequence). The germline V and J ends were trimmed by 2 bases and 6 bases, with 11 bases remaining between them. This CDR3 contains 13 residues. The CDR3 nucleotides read TGCAGTGCTAGACCCTCTGGGGGCAATGAGCAGTTCTTC. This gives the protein CSARPSGGNEQFF.

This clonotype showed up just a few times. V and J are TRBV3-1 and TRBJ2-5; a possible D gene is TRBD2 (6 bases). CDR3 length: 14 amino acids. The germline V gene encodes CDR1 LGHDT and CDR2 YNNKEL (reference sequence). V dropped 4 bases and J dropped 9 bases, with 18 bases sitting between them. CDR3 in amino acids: CASSPGRREGAQYF. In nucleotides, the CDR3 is TGTGCCAGCAGCCCGGGACGGCGGGAAGGGGCCCAGTACTTC.

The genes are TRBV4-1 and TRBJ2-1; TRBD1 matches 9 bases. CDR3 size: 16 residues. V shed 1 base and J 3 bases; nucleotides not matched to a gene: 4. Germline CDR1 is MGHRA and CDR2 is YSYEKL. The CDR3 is CASSQGPGQGYNEQFF. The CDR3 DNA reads TGCGCCAGCAGCCAAGGGCCGGGACAGGGCTACAATGAGCAGTTCTTC.

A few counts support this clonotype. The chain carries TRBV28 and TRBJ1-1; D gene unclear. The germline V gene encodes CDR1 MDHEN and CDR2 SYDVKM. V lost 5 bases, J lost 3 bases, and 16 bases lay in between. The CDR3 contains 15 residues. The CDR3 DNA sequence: TGTGCCAGCAGTGTCCCCGGTCGGTCCGACACTGAAGCTTTCTTT. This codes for CASSVPGRSDTEAFF.

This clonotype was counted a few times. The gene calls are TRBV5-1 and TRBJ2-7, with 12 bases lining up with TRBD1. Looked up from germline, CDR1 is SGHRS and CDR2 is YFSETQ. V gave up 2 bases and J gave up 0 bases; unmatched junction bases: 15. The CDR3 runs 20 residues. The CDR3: CASSFEVGTGGAGSSYEQYF. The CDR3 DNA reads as TGCGCCAGCAGCTTCGAGGTCGGGACAGGGGGCGCGGGTAGCTCCTACGAGCAGTACTTC.

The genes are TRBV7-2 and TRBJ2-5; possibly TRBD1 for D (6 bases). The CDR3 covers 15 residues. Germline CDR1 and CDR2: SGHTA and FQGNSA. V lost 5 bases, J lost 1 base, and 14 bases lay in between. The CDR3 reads CASSDRPGRQETQYF. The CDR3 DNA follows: TGTGCCAGCAGCGACAGGCCGGGGCGCCAAGAGACCCAGTACTTC.

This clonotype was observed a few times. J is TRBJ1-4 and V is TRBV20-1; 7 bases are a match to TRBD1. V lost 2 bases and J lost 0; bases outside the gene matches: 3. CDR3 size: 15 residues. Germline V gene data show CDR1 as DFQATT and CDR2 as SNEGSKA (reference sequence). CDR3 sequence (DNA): TGCAGTGCTAGACTAGGGGGCGCAACTAATGAAAAACTGTTTTTT. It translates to CSARLGGATNEKLFF.

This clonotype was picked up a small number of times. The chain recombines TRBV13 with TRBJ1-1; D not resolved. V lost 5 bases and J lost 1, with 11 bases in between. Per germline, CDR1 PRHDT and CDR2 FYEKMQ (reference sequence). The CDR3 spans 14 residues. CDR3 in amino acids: CASSTRIPNTEAFF. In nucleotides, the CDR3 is TGTGCCAGCAGCACACGGATACCGAACACTGAAGCTTTCTTT. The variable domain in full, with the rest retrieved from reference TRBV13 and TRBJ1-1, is AAGVIQSPRHLIKEKRETATLKCYPIPRHDTVYWYQQGPGQDPQFLISFYEKMQSDKGSIPDRFSAQQFSDYHSELNMSSLELGDSALYFCASSTRIPNTEAFFGQGTRLTVV.

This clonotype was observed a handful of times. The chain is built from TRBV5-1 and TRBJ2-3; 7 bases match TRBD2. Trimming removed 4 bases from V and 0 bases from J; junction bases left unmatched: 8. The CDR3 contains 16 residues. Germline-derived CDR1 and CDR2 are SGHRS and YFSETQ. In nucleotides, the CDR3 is TGCGCCAGCAGCCTGGGACTATCTCATAGCACAGATACGCAGTATTTT. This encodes CASSLGLSHSTDTQYF.

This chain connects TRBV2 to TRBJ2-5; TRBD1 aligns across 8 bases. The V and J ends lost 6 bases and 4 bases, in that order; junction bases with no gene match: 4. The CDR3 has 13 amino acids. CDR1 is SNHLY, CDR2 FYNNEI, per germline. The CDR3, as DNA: TGTGCCAGCAGAGCCGGGACAGGAGAGACCCAGTACTTC. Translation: CASRAGTGETQYF.

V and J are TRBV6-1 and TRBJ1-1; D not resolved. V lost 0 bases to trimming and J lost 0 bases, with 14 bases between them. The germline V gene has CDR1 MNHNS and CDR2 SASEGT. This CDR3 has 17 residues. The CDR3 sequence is CASSEALLGRLNTEAFF. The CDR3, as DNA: TGTGCCAGCAGTGAAGCGCTTCTGGGCAGGTTGAACACTGAAGCTTTCTTT.

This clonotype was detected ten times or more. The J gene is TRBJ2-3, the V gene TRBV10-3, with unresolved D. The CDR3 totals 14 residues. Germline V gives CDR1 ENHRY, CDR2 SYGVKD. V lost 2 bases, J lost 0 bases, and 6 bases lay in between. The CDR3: CAISEGRSTDTQYF. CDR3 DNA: TGTGCCATCAGTGAGGGGCGCAGCACAGATACGCAGTATTTT.

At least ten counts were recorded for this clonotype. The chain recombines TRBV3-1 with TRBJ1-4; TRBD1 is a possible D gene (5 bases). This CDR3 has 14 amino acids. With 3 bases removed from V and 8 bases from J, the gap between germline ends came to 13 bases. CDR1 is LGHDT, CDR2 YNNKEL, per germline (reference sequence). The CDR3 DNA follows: TGTGCCAGCAGCCAGTCGGGACTGAGCGAAAAACTGTTTTTT. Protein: CASSQSGLSEKLFF.

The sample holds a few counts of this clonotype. This chain's CDR3 is CASSFLHGSGGNEQFF. The CDR3 region has the DNA TGTGCCAGCAGCTTCCTCCATGGATCAGGGGGGAATGAGCAGTTCTTC. The chain employs TRBV7-3 and TRBJ2-1; perhaps TRBD1 as D (7 bases). V was clipped by 3 bases and J by 7 bases, with 19 bases between them. Germline-derived CDR1 and CDR2 are SGHTA and FQGTGA. CDR3 length equals 16 residues. Full variable domain (rest looked up from reference TRBV7-3 and TRBJ2-1): GAGVSQTPSNKVTEKGKYVELRCDPISGHTALYWYRQSLGQGPEFLIYFQGTGAADDSGLPNDRFFAVRPEGSVSTLKIQRTERGDSAVYLCASSFLHGSGGNEQFFGPGTRLTVL.

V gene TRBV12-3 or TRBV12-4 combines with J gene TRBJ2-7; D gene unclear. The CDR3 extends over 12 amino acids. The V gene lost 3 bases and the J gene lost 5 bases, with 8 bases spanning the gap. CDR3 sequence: CASSFSPDEQYF. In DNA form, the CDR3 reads TGTGCCAGCAGTTTTTCGCCGGACGAGCAGTACTTC.

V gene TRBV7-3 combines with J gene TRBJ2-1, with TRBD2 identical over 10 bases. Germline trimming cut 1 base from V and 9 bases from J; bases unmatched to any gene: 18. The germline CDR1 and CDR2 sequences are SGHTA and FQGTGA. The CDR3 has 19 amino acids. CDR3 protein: CASSLIAGGGLAKRGEQFF. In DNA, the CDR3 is TGTGCCAGCAGCTTAATCGCGGGGGGGGGACTAGCGAAAAGGGGTGAGCAGTTCTTC.

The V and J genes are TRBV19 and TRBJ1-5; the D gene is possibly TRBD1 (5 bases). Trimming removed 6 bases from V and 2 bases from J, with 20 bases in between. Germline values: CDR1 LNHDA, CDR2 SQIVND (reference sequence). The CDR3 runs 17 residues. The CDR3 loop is CASSIWAPGRGNQPQHF. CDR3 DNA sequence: TGTGCCAGTAGCATCTGGGCTCCCGGCAGGGGCAATCAGCCCCAGCATTTT.